This entry lists 27 T cell receptor beta chains sequenced from one sample in a study of cytomegalovirus exposure and HLA in healthy donors. With 60 Vbeta and 13 Jbeta primers, the PCR was carried out. TCRdb's table, derived via immunoSEQ multiplex PCR, lists solely in-frame clones and lacks some. Of 55,000 to 70,000 clones detected, roughly 88% appear once; the ten largest clones hold roughly 2%. The sequencing input was PBMCs. Receptors were obtained from a woman in her 30s in good health and CMV-seronegative.

The chain links TRBV11-2 to TRBJ2-4; possible D gene TRBD1, 6 bases. The CDR3 runs 16 residues. Trimming shortened V by 3 bases and J by 1 base, and 13 bases separated the two germline ends. CDR1 is SGHAT, CDR2 FQNNGV, per germline. CDR3 residues: CASSFPPTGAKNIQYF. The CDR3 nucleotides read TGTGCCAGCAGCTTTCCTCCCACAGGGGCCAAAAACATTCAGTACTTC.

The chain uses TRBV30 and TRBJ2-1; the match to TRBD2 covers 11 bases. Trimming took 2 bases from V and 0 from J; bases not matched to a gene: 9. CDR1 and CDR2 from the germline V gene are GTSNPN and SVGIG (reference sequence). The CDR3 is 18 amino acids. The CDR3 is CAWSTLAGGFSSYNEQFF. The CDR3 coding sequence is TGTGCCTGGAGTACCCTAGCGGGAGGTTTCAGCTCCTACAATGAGCAGTTCTTC.

This clone was detected once. The chain has TRBV5-1 and TRBJ2-5; TRBD2 is a possible D gene (6 bases). V lost 0 bases and J lost 3, with 18 bases in between. Per the germline V gene, CDR1 is SGHRS and CDR2 is YFSETQ. The CDR3 runs to 17 residues. The CDR3 nucleotides are TGCGCCAGCAGCTTGGGGGTTAGAGGGTCGGGGGAAGAGACCCAGTACTTC. Translated, it gives CASSLGVRGSGEETQYF. The full variable domain, with the rest looked up from reference TRBV5-1 and TRBJ2-5, is KAGVTQTPRYLIKTRGQQVTLSCSPISGHRSVSWYQQTPGQGLQFLFEYFSETQRNKGNFPGRFSGRQFSNSRSEMNVSTLELGDSALYLCASSLGVRGSGEETQYFGPGTRLLVL.

The rearrangement links TRBV7-6 to TRBJ2-7, with a possible D match to TRBD2 (5 bases). Germline values: CDR1 SGHVS, CDR2 FNYEAQ. The CDR3 loop spans 14 amino acids. Trimming took off 5 bases at V and 4 bases at J, with 15 bases between the two ends. CDR3 sequence (DNA): TGTGCCAGCAGCGCTGGGGAGTACGAATACGAGCAGTACTTC. Translated: CASSAGEYEYEQYF.

This sequence joins TRBV7-9 and TRBJ2-7, with TRBD2 matching over 8 bases. In germline, CDR1 is SEHNR, CDR2 FQNEAQ (reference sequence). The CDR3 has 19 amino acids. J lost 1 base, V lost 4 bases, and 18 bases had no gene match. The CDR3 DNA sequence: TGTGCCAGCAGCTCCAGCGTGGCAAATTTCGGGAGGGAATCCTACGAGCAGTACTTC. Encoded protein: CASSSSVANFGRESYEQYF.

The chain recombines TRBV5-1 with TRBJ2-1, with TRBD2 as a possible D gene (5 bases). Trimming removed 2 bases from V and 0 bases from J, with 9 bases in between. CDR1 and CDR2 from the germline V gene are SGHRS and YFSETQ. The CDR3 sequence is 15 residues long. The CDR3 region is CASSLAVLSYNEQFF. The CDR3 bases are TGCGCCAGCAGCTTAGCGGTCCTCTCCTACAATGAGCAGTTCTTC. Looking up the rest from reference TRBV5-1 and TRBJ2-1 gives the full variable domain: KAGVTQTPRYLIKTRGQQVTLSCSPISGHRSVSWYQQTPGQGLQFLFEYFSETQRNKGNFPGRFSGRQFSNSRSEMNVSTLELGDSALYLCASSLAVLSYNEQFFGPGTRLTVL.

The rearrangement joins TRBV7-3 to TRBJ2-7; 9 positions agree with TRBD1. The germline V gene encodes CDR1 SGHTA and CDR2 FQGTGA. With V trimmed by 4 bases and J by 5 bases, 6 bases remained unmatched. The CDR3 is 14 residues long. The CDR3, as DNA: TGTGCCAGCAGCTCCGGGACAGGGCCAGACGAGCAGTACTTC. It specifies CASSSGTGPDEQYF. Full variable domain (outside the CDR3, taken from reference TRBV7-3 and TRBJ2-7): GAGVSQTPSNKVTEKGKYVELRCDPISGHTALYWYRQSLGQGPEFLIYFQGTGAADDSGLPNDRFFAVRPEGSVSTLKIQRTERGDSAVYLCASSSGTGPDEQYFGPGTRLTVT.

The V gene is TRBV11-2, the J gene TRBJ1-3; 8 nucleotides align to TRBD1. The CDR3 length is 16 residues. The V segment lost 1 base and the J segment 0 bases; nucleotides outside the gene matches: 2. Germline V gives CDR1 SGHAT, CDR2 FQNNGV. Here the CDR3 DNA reads TGTGCCAGCAGCTTAGGGGACAGGTCCTCTGGAAACACCATATATTTT. Its translation is CASSLGDRSSGNTIYF.

This clone was seen a few times. The chain has TRBV28 and TRBJ2-1, with D tentatively TRBD1 (5 bases). V lost 3 bases and J 0 bases, leaving 9 bases between the germline ends. Germline V gene lookup returns CDR1 MDHEN and CDR2 SYDVKM. The CDR3 is 15 amino acids. As DNA, the CDR3 is TGTGCCAGCAGTTTGACAGCCGTCTCCTACAATGAGCAGTTCTTC. Its translation: CASSLTAVSYNEQFF.

The gene calls are TRBV28 and TRBJ2-5; 8 bases agree with TRBD1. J gave up 2 bases and V 5 bases, and 1 base lay outside the gene matches. The CDR3 loop spans 13 amino acids. CDR1 is MDHEN and CDR2 is SYDVKM in the germline V gene. The chain's CDR3 is CASSRQGQETQYF. CDR3 nucleotide sequence: TGTGCCAGCAGTCGACAGGGGCAAGAGACCCAGTACTTC.

The chain uses TRBV18 and TRBJ1-5; TRBD1 aligns across 7 bases. The V and J ends lost 5 bases and 3 bases, in that order; junction bases with no gene match: 4. The CDR3 loop spans 14 amino acids. Looked up from germline, CDR1 is KGHSH and CDR2 is LQKENI. In DNA, the CDR3 is TGTGCCAGCTCATCGGGACAGAACAATCAGCCCCAGCATTTT. Translated, it gives CASSSGQNNQPQHF.

The gene calls are TRBV29-1 and TRBJ1-1; D not certain. The germline gives CDR1 SQVTM, CDR2 ANQGSEA. Trimming shortened V by 4 bases and J by 5 bases, and 14 bases separated the two germline ends. The CDR3 runs 13 residues. CDR3 residues: CSVARLIETEAFF. The CDR3 DNA reads as TGCAGCGTTGCCCGTCTTATAGAGACTGAAGCTTTCTTT.

The chain has TRBV29-1 and TRBJ1-1, with D unclear. Germline CDR1 is SQVTM and CDR2 is ANQGSEA. With 6 bases removed from V and 2 bases from J, the gap between germline ends came to 13 bases. This CDR3 spans 13 amino acids. CDR3 nucleotide sequence: TGCAGCGTGCCGGGTACGGGTAACACTGAAGCTTTCTTT. This translates into CSVPGTGNTEAFF.

This clone came up once. The rearrangement links TRBV5-1 to TRBJ1-2, with 10 bases fitting TRBD1. Germline CDR1 reads SGHRS; CDR2 reads YFSETQ. The CDR3 extends over 16 amino acids. V trimming: 0 bases; J trimming: 4 bases; junction bases outside the gene matches: 6. In nucleotides, the CDR3 is TGCGCCAGCAGCTTGGCCGGGGACAGGGGAATCTATGGCTACACCTTC. Its protein is CASSLAGDRGIYGYTF.

The chain combines TRBV5-4 with TRBJ2-5; no firm D call. CDR1 and CDR2 from the germline V gene are SGHNT and YYREEE (reference sequence). Trimming took off 4 bases at V and 4 bases at J, with 14 bases between the two ends. The CDR3 consists of 14 residues. The CDR3 nucleotides are TGTGCCAGCAGCCCCAGAAGGAGTGGAGAGACCCAGTACTTC. Translating it yields CASSPRRSGETQYF.

The chain employs TRBV5-1 and TRBJ2-5; 7 bases agree with TRBD1. The V gene's germline CDR1 is SGHRS and CDR2 YFSETQ. V lost 4 bases, J lost 3 bases, and 3 bases stayed unmatched. The CDR3 has 13 amino acids. The CDR3 reads CASSVGQKETQYF. CDR3 DNA: TGCGCCAGCAGCGTGGGACAGAAAGAGACCCAGTACTTC.

This chain links TRBV6-5 with TRBJ1-1; D not resolved. CDR1 MNHEY and CDR2 SVGAGI come from the germline V gene. The CDR3 has 14 amino acids. V shed 4 bases and J shed 0 bases, with 9 bases lying between them. CDR3 residues: CASSSIELNTEAFF. CDR3 coding DNA: TGTGCCAGCAGTTCCATTGAGCTGAACACTGAAGCTTTCTTT.

The chain links TRBV11-2 to TRBJ1-3, with D possibly matching TRBD1 (6 bases). This CDR3 comprises 14 residues. Deletions cut 3 bases from V and 4 bases from J, with 10 bases between. The V gene's germline CDR1 is SGHAT and CDR2 FQNNGV. CDR3 region: CASSFRGAGNTIYF. CDR3 DNA sequence: TGTGCCAGCAGCTTCCGGGGGGCGGGAAACACCATATATTTT.

This clone was detected a few times. The rearrangement uses TRBV18 and TRBJ2-7; D perhaps matches TRBD1 (5 bases). There are 14 residues in the CDR3. CDR1 KGHSH and CDR2 LQKENI come from the germline V gene. V was trimmed by 3 bases and J by 2 bases, leaving 11 bases between them. The CDR3 protein is CASSPTDRAYEQYF. The CDR3 nucleotides are TGTGCCAGCTCACCTACCGACAGAGCCTACGAGCAGTACTTC. Based on the CDR3 plus reference TRBV18 and TRBJ2-7, the full variable domain is NAGVMQNPRHLVRRRGQEARLRCSPMKGHSHVYWYRQLPEEGLKFMVYLQKENIIDESGMPKERFSAEFPKEGPSILRIQQVVRGDSAAYFCASSPTDRAYEQYFGPGTRLTVT.

This clone was observed a single time. This sequence joins TRBV28 and TRBJ2-5; 11 bases match TRBD2. This CDR3 contains 15 residues. The V and J ends lost 7 bases and 4 bases, in that order; junction bases with no gene match: 8. Germline CDR1 reads MDHEN; CDR2 reads SYDVKM. CDR3 residues: CASTKGLAAPETQYF. The DNA of the CDR3 is TGTGCCAGCACCAAGGGACTAGCGGCCCCAGAGACCCAGTACTTC. The full variable domain, with the rest looked up from reference TRBV28 and TRBJ2-5, is DVKVTQSSRYLVKRTGEKVFLECVQDMDHENMFWYRQDPGLGLRLIYFSYDVKMKEKGDIPEGYSVSREKKERFSLILESASTNQTSMYLCASTKGLAAPETQYFGPGTRLLVL.

V gene TRBV2 combines with J gene TRBJ2-5; 15 bases line up with TRBD2. The junction had 4 bases not matched to a gene; V was cut back by 3 bases and J by 5 bases. The CDR3 has 16 residues. CDR1 is SNHLY, CDR2 FYNNEI, per germline. As DNA, the CDR3 is TGTGCCAGCAGTGATTATGGACTAGCGGGAGGGGAGACCCAGTACTTC. Translation gives CASSDYGLAGGETQYF.

The chain is built from TRBV19 and TRBJ1-1; 8 bases map to TRBD1. V shed 4 bases, J shed 4 bases, and the junction held 5 bases outside the gene matches. The CDR3 runs 14 residues. The germline CDR1 and CDR2 sequences are LNHDA and SQIVND (reference sequence). CDR3 nucleotides: TGTGCCAGTAGTACCCTTACAGGGGGCACTGAAGCTTTCTTT. Translation: CASSTLTGGTEAFF.

In nucleotides, the CDR3 is TGTGCCAGCAGCCTTACCGGGACAGGACGCAATCAGCCCCAGCATTTT. This gives the protein CASSLTGTGRNQPQHF. The rearrangement links TRBV7-2 to TRBJ1-5; the match to TRBD1 covers 8 bases. V was clipped by 5 bases and J by 2 bases; unmatched bases: 8. CDR1 and CDR2 (germline): SGHTA, FQGNSA. The CDR3 covers 16 residues.

This rearrangement joins TRBV28 to TRBJ1-1, with 7 bases that match TRBD1. Germline trimming cut 5 bases from V and 1 base from J; bases unmatched to any gene: 4. Germline lookup yields CDR1 MDHEN and CDR2 SYDVKM. The CDR3 extends over 14 amino acids. CDR3 loop: CASSTRDRNTEAFF. The DNA of the CDR3 is TGTGCCAGCAGTACTCGGGACAGGAACACTGAAGCTTTCTTT.

The V gene is TRBV30, the J gene TRBJ2-7; 10 nucleotides match TRBD2. The CDR3 covers 14 residues. J was trimmed by 6 bases and V by 0 bases; bases with no gene match: 5. From germline, CDR1 is GTSNPN and CDR2 SVGIG (reference sequence). CDR3 nucleotide sequence: TGTGCCTGGAGTGTCGGACTAGCGGTGGTCGAGCAGTACTTC. This gives the protein CAWSVGLAVVEQYF. The complete variable domain, with remaining parts taken from reference TRBV30 and TRBJ2-7, reads SQTIHQWPATLVQPVGSPLSLECTVEGTSNPNLYWYRQAAGRGLQLLFYSVGIGQISSEVPQNLSASRPQDRQFILSSKKLLLSDSGFYLCAWSVGLAVVEQYFGPGTRLTVT.

The chain combines TRBV5-1 with TRBJ1-1; D gene unclear. The germline CDR1 and CDR2 sequences are SGHRS and YFSETQ. V was pared by 0 bases and J by 10 bases, with 16 bases between. This CDR3 comprises 14 residues. DNA of the CDR3: TGCGCCAGCAGCTTGGCCTCACCTAGGATATCAGCTTTCTTT. Its protein is CASSLASPRISAFF.

The chain employs TRBV27 and TRBJ2-7, with TRBD1 identical over 8 bases. V lost 5 bases and J lost 2; bases outside the gene matches: 8. This CDR3 comprises 15 residues. The V gene's germline CDR1 is MNHEY and CDR2 SMNVEV (reference sequence). CDR3 sequence (DNA): TGTGCCAGCAGTAGACTTCAGGGGGCGGCCTACGAGCAGTACTTC. This codes for CASSRLQGAAYEQYF.